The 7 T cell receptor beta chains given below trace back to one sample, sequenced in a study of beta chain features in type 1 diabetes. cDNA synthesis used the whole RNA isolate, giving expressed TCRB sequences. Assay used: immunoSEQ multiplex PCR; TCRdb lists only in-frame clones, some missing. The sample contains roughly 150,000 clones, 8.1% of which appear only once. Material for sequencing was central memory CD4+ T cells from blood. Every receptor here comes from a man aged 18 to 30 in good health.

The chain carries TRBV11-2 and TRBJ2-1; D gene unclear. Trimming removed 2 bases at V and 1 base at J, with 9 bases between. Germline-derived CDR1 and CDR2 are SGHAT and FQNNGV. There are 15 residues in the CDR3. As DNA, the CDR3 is TGTGCCAGCAGCTTATTGACATCTTCCTACAATGAGCAGTTCTTC. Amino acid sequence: CASSLLTSSYNEQFF. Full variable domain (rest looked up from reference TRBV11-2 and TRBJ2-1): EAGVAQSPRYKIIEKRQSVAFWCNPISGHATLYWYQQILGQGPKLLIQFQNNGVVDDSQLPKDRFSAERLKGVDSTLKIQPAKLEDSAVYLCASSLLTSSYNEQFFGPGTRLTVL.

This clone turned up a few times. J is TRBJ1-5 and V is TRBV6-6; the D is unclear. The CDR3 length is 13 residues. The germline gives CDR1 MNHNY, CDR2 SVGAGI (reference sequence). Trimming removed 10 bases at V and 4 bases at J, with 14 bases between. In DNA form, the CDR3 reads TGTGCCACTAGGAGGGAGTATAATCAGCCCCAGCATTTT. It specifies CATRREYNQPQHF.

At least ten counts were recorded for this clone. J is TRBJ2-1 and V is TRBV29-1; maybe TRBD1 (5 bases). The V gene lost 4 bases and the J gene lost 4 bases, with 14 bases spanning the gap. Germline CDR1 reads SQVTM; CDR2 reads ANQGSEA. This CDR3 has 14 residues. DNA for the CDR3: TGCAGCGTTGCAGGGCTGGGGAATTACAATGAGCAGTTCTTC. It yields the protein CSVAGLGNYNEQFF.

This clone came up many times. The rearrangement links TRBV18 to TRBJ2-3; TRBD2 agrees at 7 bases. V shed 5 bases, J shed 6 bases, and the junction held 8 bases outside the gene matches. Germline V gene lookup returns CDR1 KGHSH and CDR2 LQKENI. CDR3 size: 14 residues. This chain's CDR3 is CASSSQSGADTQYF. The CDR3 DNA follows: TGTGCCAGCTCAAGTCAAAGCGGGGCTGATACGCAGTATTTT.

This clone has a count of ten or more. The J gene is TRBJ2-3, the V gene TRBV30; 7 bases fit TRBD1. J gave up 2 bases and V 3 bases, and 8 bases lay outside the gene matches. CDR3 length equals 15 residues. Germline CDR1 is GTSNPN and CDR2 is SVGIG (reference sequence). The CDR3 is CAWSWDSRNTDTQYF. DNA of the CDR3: TGTGCCTGGAGCTGGGACAGCAGGAACACAGATACGCAGTATTTT.

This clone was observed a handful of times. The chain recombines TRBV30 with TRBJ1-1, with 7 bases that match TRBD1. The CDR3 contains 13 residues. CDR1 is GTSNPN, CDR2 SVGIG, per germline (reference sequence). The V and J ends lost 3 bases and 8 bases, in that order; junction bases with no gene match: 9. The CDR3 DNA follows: TGTGCCTGGAGCTCCCGTGGGGACAGAGAAGCTTTCTTT. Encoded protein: CAWSSRGDREAFF.

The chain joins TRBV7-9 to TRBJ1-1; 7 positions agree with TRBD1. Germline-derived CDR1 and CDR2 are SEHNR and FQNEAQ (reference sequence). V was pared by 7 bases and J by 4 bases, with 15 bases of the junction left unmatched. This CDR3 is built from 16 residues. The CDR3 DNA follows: TGTGCCAGCACCTCTGACAGGGAAACTAGACGCACTGAAGCTTTCTTT. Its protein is CASTSDRETRRTEAFF.